Detailed here is one TCR beta chain. Antigen specificity is unknown. The authors amplified TCR beta CDR3 regions from RNA transcripts. HTBI primers were employed in first-round RT-PCR, then a second-round multiplex PCR followed. TCRdb re-derived calls from the multiplex PCR reads in MiXCR, one entry per CDR3 protein. This sample has approximately 50,000 distinct CDR3 sequences; around half occur once, and the top ten carry under 30%. These data belong to a study of Graves' ophthalmopathy and Graves' hyperthyroidism. Study results and limitations: Blood also harbored most expanded thyroid clonotypes above 0.001 frequency.

Moderately to severely active ophthalmopathy under 3 months, CAS at least 3, NOSPECS at least 4. The germline gives CDR1 SGHDN, CDR2 FVKESK. Unmatched junction bases numbered 8, after V lost 3 bases and J lost 10 bases. The length of the CDR3 is 16 residues. The rearrangement joins TRBV14 to TRBJ2-2; 13 nucleotides agree with TRBD2. The clonotype comes from an adult man with Graves' ophthalmopathy. The sequenced sample consisted of peripheral blood. As DNA, the CDR3 is TGTGCCAGCAGCCAGACTAGCGGGAGGTTATCCGAGGAGCTGTTTTTT. The encoded protein is CASSQTSGRLSEELFF.